The 32 T cell receptor beta chains below come from one sample, sequenced in a study of somatic mutations in cytotoxic T cells in rheumatoid arthritis. Data came from immunoSEQ multiplex PCR; TCRdb stores just in-frame clones and leaves some out. The sample consists of about 23,000 clones, about four fifths of them appearing once. Material for sequencing was CD8+ T cells sorted from blood. The receptors here all came from an adult with rheumatoid arthritis.

This clone was found a few times. DNA of the CDR3: TGTGCCAGCAGTGAATTACAGGGACAAGACGAAAAACTGTTTTTT. Translated, it gives CASSELQGQDEKLFF. The V gene is TRBV6-1, the J gene TRBJ1-4; possibly TRBD1 for D (6 bases). This CDR3 contains 15 residues. V lost 2 bases and J 8 bases, leaving 15 bases between the germline ends. From germline, CDR1 is MNHNS and CDR2 SASEGT.

The chain couples TRBV7-8 to TRBJ2-3; 10 nucleotides align to TRBD2. The trim removed 1 base at V and 1 base at J, leaving 8 bases unmatched. The length of the CDR3 is 18 residues. Germline V gene sequence: CDR1 SGHVS, CDR2 FQNEAQ. CDR3 region: CASSLGASGGGGTDTQYF. The CDR3 region has the DNA TGTGCCAGCAGCTTAGGGGCTAGCGGGGGAGGTGGCACAGATACGCAGTATTTT.

Turning to this clone: In the same sample, other DNA sequences code for this CDR3. The chain joins TRBV4-1 to TRBJ2-7; D unresolved. Germline V gene data show CDR1 as MGHRA and CDR2 as YSYEKL. The length of the CDR3 is 15 residues. Deletions cut 0 bases from V and 1 base from J, with 10 bases between. CDR3 nucleotides: TGCGCCAGCAGCCAAGATTATCCCGGTTCCTACGAGCAGTACTTC. Residues: CASSQDYPGSYEQYF.

The CDR3 DNA is TGTGCCAGTAGTTCCGACAGTAACCCGGGCACTGAAGCTTTCTTT. This translates into CASSSDSNPGTEAFF. The chain employs TRBV19 and TRBJ1-1; tentative D call: TRBD1 (5 bases). Per germline, CDR1 LNHDA and CDR2 SQIVND (reference sequence). The CDR3 totals 15 residues. V was clipped by 5 bases and J by 4 bases, with 17 bases between them.

The chain combines TRBV5-8 with TRBJ1-5; 8 bases match TRBD1. The CDR3 runs to 15 residues. V lost 4 bases, J lost 4 bases, and 7 bases stayed unmatched. The V gene's germline CDR1 is SGHTS and CDR2 YDEGEE. CDR3 in amino acids: CASSPWTGSNQPQHF. For the CDR3, the DNA is TGTGCCAGCAGCCCGTGGACAGGGTCAAATCAGCCCCAGCATTTT.

The V gene is TRBV7-9, the J gene TRBJ2-7; possible D gene TRBD1, 6 bases. Trimming cost V 4 bases and J 3 bases, with 19 bases left between them. Germline V gene data show CDR1 as SEHNR and CDR2 as FQNEAQ (reference sequence). This CDR3 has 16 residues. Written as DNA, the CDR3 is TGTGCCAGCAGCTCCGCCACAGGGTGGGGAGACTACGAGCAGTACTTC. Protein: CASSSATGWGDYEQYF.

The chain combines TRBV5-1 with TRBJ2-7; 8 nucleotides align to TRBD2. The germline CDR1 and CDR2 sequences are SGHRS and YFSETQ. This CDR3 contains 15 residues. The V and J ends lost 3 bases and 0 bases, in that order; junction bases with no gene match: 5. DNA for the CDR3: TGCGCCAGCAGCTCAACGGGGGGGAGCTCCTACGAGCAGTACTTC. It is translated as CASSSTGGSSYEQYF.

CDR3 in amino acids: CASSLGGRYNEQFF. CDR3 DNA sequence: TGTGCCAGCAGCTTGGGGGGCCGGTACAATGAGCAGTTCTTC. J is TRBJ2-1 and V is TRBV11-2; D possibly matches TRBD1 or TRBD2 (6 bases each). The CDR3 consists of 14 residues. Trimming left V 3 bases short and J 4 bases short, with 10 bases between. Germline values: CDR1 SGHAT, CDR2 FQNNGV.

V gene TRBV9 combines with J gene TRBJ2-5, with a weak D call TRBD2 (7 bases). Germline CDR1 reads SGDLS; CDR2 reads YYNGEE. This CDR3 has 16 residues. V was pared by 3 bases and J by 4 bases, with 19 bases between. The CDR3 coding sequence is TGTGCCAGCAGCGGTCCCCCGGGGGGCGGGTTAGAGACCCAGTACTTC. Its protein is CASSGPPGGGLETQYF. Together with reference TRBV9 and TRBJ2-5, the CDR3 gives the full variable domain: DSGVTQTPKHLITATGQRVTLRCSPRSGDLSVYWYQQSLDQGLQFLIQYYNGEERAKGNILERFSAQQFPDLHSELNLSSLELGDSALYFCASSGPPGGGLETQYFGPGTRLLVL.

The chain combines TRBV10-3 with TRBJ1-6, with D tentatively TRBD1 (6 bases). The CDR3 consists of 15 residues. V lost 8 bases and J lost 4, with 15 bases in between. The germline V gene encodes CDR1 ENHRY and CDR2 SYGVKD. DNA of the CDR3: TGTGCCATCGGCCGAGGGGGGGATTATAATTCACCCCTCCACTTT. Translation gives CAIGRGGDYNSPLHF.

The chain carries TRBV2 and TRBJ2-7; the D call may be TRBD1 or TRBD2 (5 bases each). Trimming took off 4 bases at V and 2 bases at J, with 9 bases between the two ends. Germline CDR1 SNHLY, CDR2 FYNNEI. This CDR3 region has 13 residues. CDR3 sequence: CASSGDRPYEQYF. DNA of the CDR3: TGTGCCAGCAGTGGGGACCGACCCTACGAGCAGTACTTC.

The chain uses TRBV10-3 and TRBJ1-2; 8 bases fit TRBD1. V was pared by 7 bases and J by 9 bases, with 13 bases of the junction left unmatched. This CDR3 is 14 amino acids long. Germline V gene sequence: CDR1 ENHRY, CDR2 SYGVKD. The CDR3 sequence is CAITAPGTGSSYTF. In nucleotides, the CDR3 is TGTGCCATCACCGCTCCCGGGACAGGCAGTAGCTACACCTTC.

This clone was picked up one time. The V gene is TRBV19, the J gene TRBJ1-1; D remains unclear. Germline assignment: CDR1 LNHDA and CDR2 SQIVND (reference sequence). This CDR3 is built from 15 residues. Trimming removed 6 bases at V and 2 bases at J, with 16 bases between. The CDR3 bases are TGTGCCAGTAGGATTCGGGGTCGGGTAAACACTGAAGCTTTCTTT. Residues: CASRIRGRVNTEAFF. The whole variable domain, filled in from reference TRBV19 and TRBJ1-1, reads DGGITQSPKYLFRKEGQNVTLSCEQNLNHDAMYWYRQDPGQGLRLIYYSQIVNDFQKGDIAEGYSVSREKKESFPLTVTSAQKNPTAFYLCASRIRGRVNTEAFFGQGTRLTVV.

This chain links TRBV5-1 with TRBJ1-1, with 8 bases aligning to TRBD1. The V gene's germline CDR1 is SGHRS and CDR2 YFSETQ. This CDR3 is 12 amino acids long. V dropped 3 bases and J dropped 7; count of bases not matched to a gene: 2. CDR3 protein: CASSWTGYEAFF. The CDR3 DNA reads as TGCGCCAGCAGCTGGACAGGGTATGAAGCTTTCTTT.

J is TRBJ1-1 and V is TRBV5-1, with D hard to call. V lost 4 bases and J 3 bases, leaving 13 bases between the germline ends. The CDR3 spans 14 residues. CDR1 and CDR2 (germline): SGHRS, YFSETQ. As DNA, the CDR3 is TGCGCCAGCAGCACTGGGGTCACAGACACTGAAGCTTTCTTT. Residues: CASSTGVTDTEAFF. The variable domain in full, with the rest retrieved from reference TRBV5-1 and TRBJ1-1, is KAGVTQTPRYLIKTRGQQVTLSCSPISGHRSVSWYQQTPGQGLQFLFEYFSETQRNKGNFPGRFSGRQFSNSRSEMNVSTLELGDSALYLCASSTGVTDTEAFFGQGTRLTVV.

This clone rates as medium-sized (0.01 to 0.1%). The chain employs TRBV4-3 and TRBJ2-4, with D tentatively TRBD2 (5 bases). Germline assignment: CDR1 LGHNA and CDR2 YSLEER. The CDR3 is 16 residues long. Between the trimmed V and J ends, which lost 0 bases and 5 bases, there was a span of 14 bases. The DNA of the CDR3 is TGCGCCAGCAGCCAAGAACGGGGTCGTATAGAAAACATTCAGTACTTC. Its protein product is CASSQERGRIENIQYF.

The chain employs TRBV4-1 and TRBJ2-1; tentatively, D is TRBD1 (6 bases). The germline V gene encodes CDR1 MGHRA and CDR2 YSYEKL. This CDR3 contains 18 residues. V was cut by 1 base and J by 3 bases, with 19 bases left in between. CDR3 DNA: TGCGCCAGCAGCCAAGGGCCCCGTTGGACAGATTACTACAATGAGCAGTTCTTC. It encodes CASSQGPRWTDYYNEQFF.

This chain uses TRBV27 with TRBJ2-7; 10 bases are shared with TRBD1. The CDR3 has 15 amino acids. Per the germline V gene, CDR1 is MNHEY and CDR2 is SMNVEV (reference sequence). Unmatched junction bases numbered 10, after V lost 5 bases and J lost 6 bases. CDR3 amino acids: CASSQLTGGEGEQYF. The DNA for the CDR3 is TGTGCCAGCAGTCAACTGACAGGGGGCGAGGGCGAGCAGTACTTC.

This clone was seen more than once but under ten times. The CDR3 bases are TGTGCCAGCAGCTTACTCCGGGCGGGGCTCGGGGAGCTGTTTTTT. Amino acids: CASSLLRAGLGELFF. The chain carries TRBV13 and TRBJ2-2, with D maybe TRBD2 (6 bases). This CDR3 comprises 15 residues. Trimming cost V 2 bases and J 7 bases, with 14 bases left between them. Per the germline V gene, CDR1 is PRHDT and CDR2 is FYEKMQ (reference sequence).

The DNA of the CDR3 is TGTGCCAGCAGCTTGGAAGAGGTGATCTCCTACAATGAGCAGTTCTTC. This translates into CASSLEEVISYNEQFF. This chain links TRBV5-6 with TRBJ2-1; D is undetermined. Looked up from germline, CDR1 is SGHDT and CDR2 is YYEEEE. The CDR3 length is 16 residues. The germline V and J ends were trimmed by 0 bases and 0 bases, with 10 bases remaining between them.

This chain connects TRBV5-5 to TRBJ1-2; no firm D call. The length of the CDR3 is 14 residues. The germline V gene has CDR1 SGHKS and CDR2 YYEKEE (reference sequence). V lost 6 bases and J 2 bases, leaving 14 bases between the germline ends. The CDR3, as DNA: TGTGCCAGCACCCGTCCACCCCCGAACTATGGCTACACCTTC. This translates into CASTRPPPNYGYTF.

This clone was observed a single time. The V and J genes are TRBV6-5 and TRBJ2-3, with no clear D. CDR3 length equals 12 residues. CDR1 MNHEY and CDR2 SVGAGI come from the germline V gene. Trimming took off 3 bases at V and 6 bases at J, with 7 bases between the two ends. CDR3 coding DNA: TGTGCCAGCAGTTATTCGGGCGATACGCAGTATTTT. Its protein product is CASSYSGDTQYF.

The genes are TRBV30 and TRBJ2-7, with TRBD1 identical over 10 bases. Germline CDR1 and CDR2: GTSNPN and SVGIG (reference sequence). J lost 5 bases, V lost 2 bases, and 3 bases had no gene match. The CDR3 consists of 13 residues. The CDR3 sequence is CAWSWDRGDEQYF. In nucleotides, the CDR3 is TGTGCCTGGAGTTGGGACAGGGGCGACGAGCAGTACTTC.

The genes are TRBV5-1 and TRBJ2-7, with a possible D match to TRBD2 (6 bases). The CDR3 is made up of 15 amino acids. Trimming stripped 0 bases from V and 3 bases from J, with 13 bases between. Germline-derived CDR1 and CDR2 are SGHRS and YFSETQ. CDR3 nucleotide sequence: TGCGCCAGCAGCTTGGCGGGGGTAGAAGGCTACGAGCAGTACTTC. Translated: CASSLAGVEGYEQYF.

Note on this clone: This sample also contains other DNA sequences that code for the same CDR3. J is TRBJ1-5 and V is TRBV7-9, with D unresolved. V was clipped by 1 base and J by 4 bases, with 8 bases between them. This CDR3 contains 14 residues. Germline assignment: CDR1 SEHNR and CDR2 FQNEAQ (reference sequence). The CDR3 region is CASSLDGFNQPQHF. CDR3 nucleotides: TGTGCCAGCAGCTTAGACGGGTTTAATCAGCCCCAGCATTTT. The whole variable domain, remainder taken from reference TRBV7-9 and TRBJ1-5, is DTGVSQNPRHKITKRGQNVTFRCDPISEHNRLYWYRQTLGQGPEFLTYFQNEAQLEKSRLLSDRFSAERPKGSFSTLEIQRTEQGDSAMYLCASSLDGFNQPQHFGDGTRLSIL.

The CDR3 sequence is CASSLRADSEAFF. CDR3 DNA sequence: TGTGCCAGCAGCTTAAGGGCAGACTCAGAAGCTTTCTTT. This chain links TRBV7-9 with TRBJ1-1; D unresolved. The germline gives CDR1 SEHNR, CDR2 FQNEAQ (reference sequence). V was pared by 2 bases and J by 8 bases, with 12 bases between. The CDR3 runs to 13 residues. Full variable domain (outside the CDR3, taken from reference TRBV7-9 and TRBJ1-1): DTGVSQNPRHKITKRGQNVTFRCDPISEHNRLYWYRQTLGQGPEFLTYFQNEAQLEKSRLLSDRFSAERPKGSFSTLEIQRTEQGDSAMYLCASSLRADSEAFFGQGTRLTVV.

The chain has TRBV9 and TRBJ2-2, with D uncertain. Germline V CDR1 and CDR2: SGDLS, YYNGEE. This CDR3 has 12 residues. The germline V and J ends were trimmed by 0 bases and 8 bases, with 5 bases remaining between them. The CDR3 loop is CASSVAGGELFF. The CDR3 region has the DNA TGTGCCAGCAGCGTAGCTGGGGGGGAGCTGTTTTTT. The whole variable domain, filled in from reference TRBV9 and TRBJ2-2, reads DSGVTQTPKHLITATGQRVTLRCSPRSGDLSVYWYQQSLDQGLQFLIQYYNGEERAKGNILERFSAQQFPDLHSELNLSSLELGDSALYFCASSVAGGELFFGEGSRLTVL.

The chain uses TRBV5-6 and TRBJ2-7; D may be TRBD2 (6 bases). Deletions cut 1 base from V and 0 bases from J, with 20 bases between. Per germline, CDR1 SGHDT and CDR2 YYEEEE. The CDR3 extends over 18 amino acids. CDR3 protein: CASSLSALASMNSYEQYF. Here the CDR3 DNA reads TGTGCCAGCAGCTTGAGCGCCCTAGCGTCGATGAACTCCTACGAGCAGTACTTC.

The chain links TRBV11-3 to TRBJ2-1; 10 bases fit TRBD2. The CDR3 totals 12 residues. The trim removed 5 bases at V and 14 bases at J, leaving 6 bases unmatched. Germline V gene sequence: CDR1 SGHNT, CDR2 YENEEA. The CDR3, as DNA: TGTGCCAGCAGCAAGCGGGGGGGCCACAAGTTCTTC. Its translation: CASSKRGGHKFF.

The chain has TRBV6-7 and TRBJ1-5; tentatively, D is TRBD1 (5 bases). TRBV6-7 is marked as an open reading frame, function uncertain. Trimming pared 9 bases from V and 6 bases from J, leaving 18 bases between. The CDR3 has 14 amino acids. CDR3: CARGSGFRVQPQHF. The CDR3 region has the DNA TGTGCCAGGGGGTCGGGGTTCAGGGTTCAGCCCCAGCATTTT.

This clone was seen more than once but under ten times. The chain combines TRBV29-1 with TRBJ2-3, with D tentatively TRBD1 or TRBD2 (7 bases each). Germline-derived CDR1 and CDR2 are SQVTM and ANQGSEA. CDR3 length equals 17 residues. V gave up 7 bases and J gave up 2 bases, with 25 bases separating them. The DNA of the CDR3 is TGCAGCGCCATAGCGGGTTCGGACAGGCGATACACAGATACGCAGTATTTT. This translates into CSAIAGSDRRYTDTQYF.

This sequence joins TRBV7-9 and TRBJ2-1; the match to TRBD2 covers 7 bases. This CDR3 is built from 17 residues. Germline V CDR1 and CDR2: SEHNR, FQNEAQ (reference sequence). V lost 0 bases, J lost 2 bases, and 7 bases stayed unmatched. The CDR3 region is CASSLAYGGTTYNEQFF. The CDR3 nucleotides are TGTGCCAGCAGCTTAGCGTACGGGGGGACTACCTACAATGAGCAGTTCTTC.